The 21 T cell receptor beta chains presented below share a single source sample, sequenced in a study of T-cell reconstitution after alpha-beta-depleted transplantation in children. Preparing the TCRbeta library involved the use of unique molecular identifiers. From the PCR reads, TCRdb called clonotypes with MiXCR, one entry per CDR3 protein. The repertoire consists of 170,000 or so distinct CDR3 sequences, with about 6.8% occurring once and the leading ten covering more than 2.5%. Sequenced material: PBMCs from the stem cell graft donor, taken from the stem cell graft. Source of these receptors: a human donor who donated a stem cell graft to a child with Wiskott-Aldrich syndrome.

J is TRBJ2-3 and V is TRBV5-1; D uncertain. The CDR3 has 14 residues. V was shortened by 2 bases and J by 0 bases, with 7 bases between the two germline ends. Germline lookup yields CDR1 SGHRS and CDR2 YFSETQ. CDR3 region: CASSFEVSTDTQYF. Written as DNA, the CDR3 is TGCGCCAGCAGCTTTGAGGTGAGCACAGATACGCAGTATTTT.

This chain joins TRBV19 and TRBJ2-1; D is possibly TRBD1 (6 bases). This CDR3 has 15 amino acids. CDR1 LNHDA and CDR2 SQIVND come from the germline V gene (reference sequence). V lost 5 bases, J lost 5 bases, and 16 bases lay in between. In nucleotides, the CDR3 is TGTGCCAGTAGTCCCAGGGCATGGGGGCACAATGAGCAGTTCTTC. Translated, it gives CASSPRAWGHNEQFF.

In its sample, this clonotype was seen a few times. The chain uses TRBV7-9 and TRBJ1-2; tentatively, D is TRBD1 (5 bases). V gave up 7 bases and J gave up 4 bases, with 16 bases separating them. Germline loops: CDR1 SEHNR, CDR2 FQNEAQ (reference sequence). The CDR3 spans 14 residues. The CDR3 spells CASNIRDWGYGYTF. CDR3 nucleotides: TGTGCCAGCAACATCCGGGACTGGGGCTATGGCTACACCTTC.

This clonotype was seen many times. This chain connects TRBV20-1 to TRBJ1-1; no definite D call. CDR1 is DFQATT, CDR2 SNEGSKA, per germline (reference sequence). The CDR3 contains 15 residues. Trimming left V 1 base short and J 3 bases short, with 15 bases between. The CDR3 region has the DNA TGCAGTGCTAGAGTCTCAGTGACATTTGACACTGAAGCTTTCTTT. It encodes CSARVSVTFDTEAFF.

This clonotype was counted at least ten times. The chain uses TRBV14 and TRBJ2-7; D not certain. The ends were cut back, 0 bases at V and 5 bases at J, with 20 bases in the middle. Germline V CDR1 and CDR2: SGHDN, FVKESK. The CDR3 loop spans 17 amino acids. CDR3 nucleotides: TGTGCCAGCAGCCAAGATCAAGGGTCCTACGTCCTCCACGAGCAGTACTTC. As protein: CASSQDQGSYVLHEQYF.

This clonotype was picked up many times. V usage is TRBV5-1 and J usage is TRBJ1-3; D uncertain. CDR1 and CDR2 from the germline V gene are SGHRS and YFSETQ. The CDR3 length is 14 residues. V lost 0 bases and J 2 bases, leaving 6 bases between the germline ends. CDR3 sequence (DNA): TGCGCCAGCAGCTTGGGAACAACTGGAAACACCATATATTTT. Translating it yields CASSLGTTGNTIYF.

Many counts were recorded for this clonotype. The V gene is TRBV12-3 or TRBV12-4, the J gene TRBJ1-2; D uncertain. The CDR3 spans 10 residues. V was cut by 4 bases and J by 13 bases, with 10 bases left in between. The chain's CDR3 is CASSSVRITF. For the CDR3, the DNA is TGTGCCAGCAGTTCCGTACGGATCACCTTC.

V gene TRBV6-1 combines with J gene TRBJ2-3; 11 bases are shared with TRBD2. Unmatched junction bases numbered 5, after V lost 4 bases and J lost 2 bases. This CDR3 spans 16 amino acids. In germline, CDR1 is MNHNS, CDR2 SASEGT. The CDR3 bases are TGTGCCAGCAGTGGTTTGACTAGCGGGGTCACAGATACGCAGTATTTT. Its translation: CASSGLTSGVTDTQYF.

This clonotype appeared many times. The CDR3 DNA follows: TGTGCCAGCACGAAGACCGGGGCCTGGGGCGAGCAGTACTTC. This encodes CASTKTGAWGEQYF. The chain couples TRBV12-3 or TRBV12-4 to TRBJ2-7; D is possibly TRBD1 or TRBD2 (5 bases each). Trimming took off 7 bases at V and 6 bases at J, with 19 bases between the two ends. The CDR3 sequence is 14 residues long.

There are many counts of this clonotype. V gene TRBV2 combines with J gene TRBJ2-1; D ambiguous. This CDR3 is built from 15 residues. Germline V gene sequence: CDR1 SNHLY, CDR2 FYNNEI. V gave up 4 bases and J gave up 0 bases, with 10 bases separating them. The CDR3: CASSGGGSSYNEQFF. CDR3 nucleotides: TGTGCCAGCAGTGGTGGTGGAAGCTCCTACAATGAGCAGTTCTTC.

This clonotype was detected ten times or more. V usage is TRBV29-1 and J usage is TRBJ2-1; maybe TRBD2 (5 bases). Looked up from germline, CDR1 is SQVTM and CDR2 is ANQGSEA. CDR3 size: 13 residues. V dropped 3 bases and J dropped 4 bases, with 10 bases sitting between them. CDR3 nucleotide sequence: TGCAGCGTTGAGACTATAGATTACAATGAGCAGTTCTTC. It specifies CSVETIDYNEQFF.

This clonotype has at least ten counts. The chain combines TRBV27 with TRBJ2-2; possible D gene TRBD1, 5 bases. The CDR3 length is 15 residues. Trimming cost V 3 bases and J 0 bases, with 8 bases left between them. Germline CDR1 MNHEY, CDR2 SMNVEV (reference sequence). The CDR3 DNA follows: TGTGCCAGCAGTTTTCAGGGAACGAACACCGGGGAGCTGTTTTTT. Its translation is CASSFQGTNTGELFF.

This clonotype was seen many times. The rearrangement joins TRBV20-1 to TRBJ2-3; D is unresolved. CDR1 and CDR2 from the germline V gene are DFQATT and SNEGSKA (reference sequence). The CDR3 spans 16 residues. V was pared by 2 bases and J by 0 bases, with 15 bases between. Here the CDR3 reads CSARTPGRPSTDTQYF. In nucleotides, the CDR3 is TGCAGTGCTAGAACACCGGGCCGACCTAGCACAGATACGCAGTATTTT.

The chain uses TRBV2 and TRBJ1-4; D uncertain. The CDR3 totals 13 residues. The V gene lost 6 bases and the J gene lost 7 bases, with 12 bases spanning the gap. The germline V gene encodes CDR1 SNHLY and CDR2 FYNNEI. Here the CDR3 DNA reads TGTGCCAGCAGGCGGGGAAGTTCTGAAAAACTGTTTTTT. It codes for CASRRGSSEKLFF.

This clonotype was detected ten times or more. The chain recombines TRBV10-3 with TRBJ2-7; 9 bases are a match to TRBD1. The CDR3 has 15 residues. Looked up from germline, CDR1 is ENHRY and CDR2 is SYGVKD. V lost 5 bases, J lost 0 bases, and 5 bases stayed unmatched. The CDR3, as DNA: TGTGCCATCAGTTTGGGGGACAGGGTCTCCTACGAGCAGTACTTC. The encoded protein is CAISLGDRVSYEQYF.

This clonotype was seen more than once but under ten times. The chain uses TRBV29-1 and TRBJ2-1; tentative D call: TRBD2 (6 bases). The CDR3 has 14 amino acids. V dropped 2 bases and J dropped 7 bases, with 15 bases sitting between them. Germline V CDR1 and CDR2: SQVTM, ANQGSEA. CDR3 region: CSVESAGLRNEQFF. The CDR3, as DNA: TGCAGCGTTGAATCGGCGGGACTGAGGAATGAGCAGTTCTTC.

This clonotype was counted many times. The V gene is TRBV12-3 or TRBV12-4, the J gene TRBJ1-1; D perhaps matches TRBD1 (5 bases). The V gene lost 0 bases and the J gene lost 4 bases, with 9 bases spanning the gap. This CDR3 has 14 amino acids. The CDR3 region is CASSLARGGTEAFF. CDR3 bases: TGTGCCAGCAGTTTAGCGCGGGGGGGCACTGAAGCTTTCTTT.

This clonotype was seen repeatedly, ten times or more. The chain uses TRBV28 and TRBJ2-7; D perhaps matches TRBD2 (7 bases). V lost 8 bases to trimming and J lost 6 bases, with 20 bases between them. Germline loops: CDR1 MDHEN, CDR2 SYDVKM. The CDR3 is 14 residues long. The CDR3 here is CASGRTAGYREQYF. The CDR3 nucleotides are TGTGCCAGCGGGCGGACAGCGGGATATCGCGAGCAGTACTTC.

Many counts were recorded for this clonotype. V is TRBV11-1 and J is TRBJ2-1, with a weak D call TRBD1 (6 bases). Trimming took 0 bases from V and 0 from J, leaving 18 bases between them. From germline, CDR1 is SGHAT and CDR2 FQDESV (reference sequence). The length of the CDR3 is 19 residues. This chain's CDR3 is CASSLALTPRDTSYNEQFF. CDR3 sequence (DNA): TGTGCCAGCAGCTTAGCCCTAACCCCACGGGACACCTCCTACAATGAGCAGTTCTTC.

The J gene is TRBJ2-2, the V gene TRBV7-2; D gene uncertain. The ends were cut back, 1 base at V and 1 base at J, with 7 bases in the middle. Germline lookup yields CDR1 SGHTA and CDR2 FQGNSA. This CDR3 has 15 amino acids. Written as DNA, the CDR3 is TGTGCCAGCAGCTTAGTACTGGGGAACACCGGGGAGCTGTTTTTT. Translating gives CASSLVLGNTGELFF.

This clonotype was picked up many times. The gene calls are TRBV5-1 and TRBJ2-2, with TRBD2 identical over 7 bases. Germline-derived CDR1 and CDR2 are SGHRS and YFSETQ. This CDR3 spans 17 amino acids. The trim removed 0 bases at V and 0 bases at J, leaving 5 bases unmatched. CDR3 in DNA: TGCGCCAGCAGCTTGGACAGCGGGGCGCCGAACACCGGGGAGCTGTTTTTT. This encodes CASSLDSGAPNTGELFF.